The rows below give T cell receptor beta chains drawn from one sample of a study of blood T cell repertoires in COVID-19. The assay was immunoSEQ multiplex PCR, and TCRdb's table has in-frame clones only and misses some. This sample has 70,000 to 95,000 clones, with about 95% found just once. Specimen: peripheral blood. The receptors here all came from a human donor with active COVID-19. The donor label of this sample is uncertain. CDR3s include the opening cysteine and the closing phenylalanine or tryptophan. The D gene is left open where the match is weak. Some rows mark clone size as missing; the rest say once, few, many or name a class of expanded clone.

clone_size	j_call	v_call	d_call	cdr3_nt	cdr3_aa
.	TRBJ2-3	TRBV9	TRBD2	TGTGCCAGCAGCGGCTTTCTGACTAGCGGGAGTGTTACAGATACGCAGTATTTT	CASSGFLTSGSVTDTQYF
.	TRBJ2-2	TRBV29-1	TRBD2	TGCAGCGGCACTCTAGCGGGGGCTGGCACCGGGGAGCTGTTTTTT	CSGTLAGAGTGELFF
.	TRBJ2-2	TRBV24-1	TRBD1	TGTGCCACCAGTGATCCCGGGACAGCCGGGGAGCTGTTTTTT	CATSDPGTAGELFF
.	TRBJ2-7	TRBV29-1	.	TGCAGCGCTAAAGACACCTACGAGCAGTACTTC	CSAKDTYEQYF
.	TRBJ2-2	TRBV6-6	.	TGTGCCAGCGTACGTTCGGGGGTAGACACCGGGGAGCTGTTTTTT	CASVRSGVDTGELFF
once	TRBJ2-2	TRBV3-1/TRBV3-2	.	TGTGCCAGCAGCCAAGTTTCGGGGTACGCGAACACCGGGGAGCTGTTTTTT	CASSQVSGYANTGELFF
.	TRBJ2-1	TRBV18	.	TGTGCCAGCTCACCAGAGGCTTACAATGAGCAGTTCTTC	CASSPEAYNEQFF
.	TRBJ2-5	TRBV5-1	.	TGCGCCAGCAGCTTGGCGGTTGGGGGCGCGGAGACCCAGTACTTC	CASSLAVGGAETQYF
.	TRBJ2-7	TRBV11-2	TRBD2	TGTGCCAGCAGCTTCGACAGCGGGAGCGCCTCCTACGAGCAGTACTTC	CASSFDSGSASYEQYF
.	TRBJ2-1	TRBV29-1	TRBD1	TGCAGCGTTGAAGGGGACAGGGTGAATAATGAGCAGTTCTTC	CSVEGDRVNNEQFF
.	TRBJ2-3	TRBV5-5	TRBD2	TGTGCCAGCAGTCATCGGACTAGCGGGAGTCTTGCGGATACGCAGTATTTT	CASSHRTSGSLADTQYF
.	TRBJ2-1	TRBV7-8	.	TGTGCCAGCAGCTTAGATTGGGGGGTGAGCAATGAGCAGTTCTTC	CASSLDWGVSNEQFF
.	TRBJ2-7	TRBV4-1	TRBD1	TGCGCCAGCAGCCATCAGGACAGGACAATCTCCTACGAGCAGTACTTC	CASSHQDRTISYEQYF
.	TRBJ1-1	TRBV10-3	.	TGTGCCATCAGTGGATTAGACAGTAATCCTGAAGCTTTCTTT	CAISGLDSNPEAFF
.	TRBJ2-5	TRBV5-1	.	TGCGCCAGCAGCTTAGAACATCAAGAGACCCAGTACTTC	CASSLEHQETQYF
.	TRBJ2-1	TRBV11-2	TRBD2	TGTGCCAGCAGCTCTTTTTCCCTAGCGGTATCATACAATGAGCAGTTCTTC	CASSSFSLAVSYNEQFF
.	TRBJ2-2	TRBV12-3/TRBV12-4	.	TGTGCCAGCAGTCAGGAGGCCGGGGAGCTGTTTTTT	CASSQEAGELFF
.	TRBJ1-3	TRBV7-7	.	TGTGCTAGCAGCTTAGGGCCTGTATCGGGTCATCCCTCTGGAAACACCATATATTTT	CASSLGPVSGHPSGNTIYF
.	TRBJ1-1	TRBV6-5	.	TGTGCCAGCTGCAGAGGAATCGAAGCTTTCTTT	CASCRGIEAFF
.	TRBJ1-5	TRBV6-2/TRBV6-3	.	TGTGCCAGCAGTTACGGGGGGGCCGGTCAGCCCCAGCATTTT	CASSYGGAGQPQHF
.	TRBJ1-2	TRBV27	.	TGTGCCAGCAGTCCGACAGGTATTCTCGGTGGCTACACCTTC	CASSPTGILGGYTF
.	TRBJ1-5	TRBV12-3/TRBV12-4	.	TGTGCCAGCAGTTTGAGTCGTCAGCCCCAGCATTTT	CASSLSRQPQHF
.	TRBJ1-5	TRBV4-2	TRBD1	TGTGCCAGCAGCCAAGGTAAGAAGGGGGCCAGCAATCAGCCCCAGCATTTT	CASSQGKKGASNQPQHF
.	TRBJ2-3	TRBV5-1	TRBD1	TGCGCCAGCAGCCACAGGACAGGGGATTGGACGGTGGCTAGCACAGATACGCAGTATTTT	CASSHRTGDWTVASTDTQYF
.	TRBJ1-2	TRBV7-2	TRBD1	TGTGCCAGCAGCTTAGAGAGACAGGGGGCCTATGGCTACACCTTC	CASSLERQGAYGYTF
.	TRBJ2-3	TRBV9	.	TGTGCCAGCAGCGTTTCAGGGGGCACAGATACGCAGTATTTT	CASSVSGGTDTQYF
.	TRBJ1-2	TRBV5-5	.	TGTGCCAGCACCCCCCCCATAGGTAGCCGTGGGTCTAACTATGGCTACACCTTC	CASTPPIGSRGSNYGYTF
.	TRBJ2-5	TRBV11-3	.	TGTGCCAGCAGCTTAGTATCAGGGTTCGGGGAGACCCAGTACTTC	CASSLVSGFGETQYF
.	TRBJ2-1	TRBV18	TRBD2	TGTGCCAGCTCACGCGGACTAGCGGGAGGCAATGAGCAGTTCTTC	CASSRGLAGGNEQFF
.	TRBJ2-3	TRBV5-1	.	TGCGCCAGCAGCTTGGCGGGAACGGGCACAGATACGCAGTATTTT	CASSLAGTGTDTQYF
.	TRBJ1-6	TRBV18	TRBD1	TGTGCCAGCTCAACGGACAGGACGGGATCACCCCTCCACTTT	CASSTDRTGSPLHF
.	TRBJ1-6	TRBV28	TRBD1	TGTGCCAGCAGTCCCACGGGACAGGGGAATTCACCCCTCCACTTT	CASSPTGQGNSPLHF
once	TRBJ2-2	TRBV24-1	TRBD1	TGTGCCACCAGTGACGGACAGGGCGCCGGGGAGCTGTTTTTT	CATSDGQGAGELFF
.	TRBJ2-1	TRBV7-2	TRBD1	TGTGCCAGCAGCTCTGACAGGGGGGCCTACAATGAGCAGTTCTTC	CASSSDRGAYNEQFF
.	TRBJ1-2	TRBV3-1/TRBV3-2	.	TGTGCCAGCAGCCAAGATCGTCGCGGGGGATATAACTATGGCTACACCTTC	CASSQDRRGGYNYGYTF
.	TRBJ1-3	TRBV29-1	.	TGCAGCGTTAATCATGGAAACACCATATATTTT	CSVNHGNTIYF
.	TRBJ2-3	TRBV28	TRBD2	TGTGCCAGCAGTTTATCCGGACTAGCGGGGACCACAGATACGCAGTATTTT	CASSLSGLAGTTDTQYF
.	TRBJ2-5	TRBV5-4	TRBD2	TGTGCCAGCAGCCTGATGACTAGCGGGATAGGAGAGACCCAGTACTTC	CASSLMTSGIGETQYF
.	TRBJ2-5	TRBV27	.	TGTGCCAGCAGTATTACAGCTCCAGGAGAGACCCAGTACTTC	CASSITAPGETQYF
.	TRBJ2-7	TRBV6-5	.	TGTGCCAGCAGTTCTGCCTACGAGCAGTACTTC	CASSSAYEQYF
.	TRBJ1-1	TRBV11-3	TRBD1	TGTGCCAGCAGCTTAGAGGGATGGGACAGGGGTGAGAACACTGAAGCTTTCTTT	CASSLEGWDRGENTEAFF
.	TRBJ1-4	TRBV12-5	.	TGTGCTAGTGGTTTGGGAGGTGGTCAATCTGAGTATGAAAAACTGTTTTTT	CASGLGGGQSEYEKLFF
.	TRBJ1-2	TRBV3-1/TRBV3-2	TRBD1	TGTGCCAGCAGCCAACCTAGACAGGGGGCTCGGAGCTATGGCTACACCTTC	CASSQPRQGARSYGYTF
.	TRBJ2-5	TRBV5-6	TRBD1	TGTGCCAGCATCGAAACCGGGACAGCGAAAGAGACCCAGTACTTC	CASIETGTAKETQYF
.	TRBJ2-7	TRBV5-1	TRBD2	TGCGCCAGCAGCTTGAGCGGGGTCGCCTACGAGCAGTACTTC	CASSLSGVAYEQYF
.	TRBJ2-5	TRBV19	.	TGTGCCAGTAGTATGGGCCGGGAGACCCAGTACTTC	CASSMGRETQYF
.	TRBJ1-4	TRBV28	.	TGTGCCAGCACCGGATTTGGGGGGACTGAAAAACTGTTTTTT	CASTGFGGTEKLFF
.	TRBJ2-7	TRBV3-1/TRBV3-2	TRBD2	TGTGCCAGAGATTTTAGCGGGAGACAAGGGGAGGTCCGTTGCGAGCAGTACTTC	CARDFSGRQGEVRCEQYF
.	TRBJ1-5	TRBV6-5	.	TGTGCCAGCAGTTACACCGGAGGTGGCAATCAGCCCCAGCATTTT	CASSYTGGGNQPQHF
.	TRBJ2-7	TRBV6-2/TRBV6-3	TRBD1	TGTGCCAGCAGTTACGGAGGACAGGGGGCCCGGTACGAGCAGTACTTC	CASSYGGQGARYEQYF
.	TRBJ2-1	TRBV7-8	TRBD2	TGTGCCAGCAGCTTAGTGGGGGCTAGCGGGGGCCCCAACAATGAGCAGTTCTTC	CASSLVGASGGPNNEQFF
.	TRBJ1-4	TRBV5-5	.	TGTGCCAGCAATTCGGGAGGTCTGGGTAATGAAAAACTGTTTTTT	CASNSGGLGNEKLFF
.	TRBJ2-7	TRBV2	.	TGTGCCAGCAGTCGCTCAGGGTCCAGGAACTACGAGCAGTACTTC	CASSRSGSRNYEQYF
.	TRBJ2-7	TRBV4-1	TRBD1	TGCGCCAGCAGCCAAGCGGGACAGATCTCCTACGAGCAGTACTTC	CASSQAGQISYEQYF
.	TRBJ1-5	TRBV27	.	TGTGCCAGCAGTTTATTCGGGGTGAGCAATCAGCCCCAGCATTTT	CASSLFGVSNQPQHF
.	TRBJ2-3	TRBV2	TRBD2	TGTGCCGGTAGACTAGCGGGGGGCCTAGATACGCAGTATTTT	CAGRLAGGLDTQYF
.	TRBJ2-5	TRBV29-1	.	TGCAGCGTTGAAGATCTTGGGCAGGGCGCCCAAGAGACCCAGTACTTC	CSVEDLGQGAQETQYF
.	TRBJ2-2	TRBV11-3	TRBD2	TGTGCCAGCAGCTTAGGGACTAGCGGGACAATCGGGGAGCTGTTTTTT	CASSLGTSGTIGELFF
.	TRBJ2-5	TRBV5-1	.	TGCGCCAGCAGCTTGACTGGCGGGGATGGACCTTCGGAGACCCAGTACTTC	CASSLTGGDGPSETQYF
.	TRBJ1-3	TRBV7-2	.	TGTGCCAGCAGCTTAGGAGGTCTAAACACCATATATTTT	CASSLGGLNTIYF